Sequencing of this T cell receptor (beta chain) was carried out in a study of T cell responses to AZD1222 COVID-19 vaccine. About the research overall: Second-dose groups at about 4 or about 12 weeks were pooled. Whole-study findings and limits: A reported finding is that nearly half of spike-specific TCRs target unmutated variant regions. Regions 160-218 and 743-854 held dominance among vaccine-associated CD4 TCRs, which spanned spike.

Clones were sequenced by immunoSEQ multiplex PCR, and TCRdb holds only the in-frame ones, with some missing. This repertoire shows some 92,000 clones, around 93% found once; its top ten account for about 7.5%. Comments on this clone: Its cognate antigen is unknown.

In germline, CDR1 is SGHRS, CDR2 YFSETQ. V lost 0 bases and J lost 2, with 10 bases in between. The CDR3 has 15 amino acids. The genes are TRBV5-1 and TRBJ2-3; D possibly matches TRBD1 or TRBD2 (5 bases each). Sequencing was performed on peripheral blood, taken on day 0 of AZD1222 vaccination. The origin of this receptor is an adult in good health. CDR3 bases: TGCGCCAGCAGCTTGGTGGGGGACCCCACAGATACGCAGTATTTT. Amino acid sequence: CASSLVGDPTDTQYF.